Only a few counts were recorded for the clone carrying this T cell receptor (beta chain). The antigen is unknown. The sample is drawn from a study of T-cell memory formation after mild COVID-19. TCRdb fed the 5' RACE reads into MiXCR, producing one record per CDR3 protein. The sample includes about 290,000 distinct CDR3 sequences, roughly 18% seen only once; the top ten take about 21%. This CDR3 has 16 amino acids. Looked up from germline, CDR1 is MNHEY and CDR2 is SVGAGI. Trimming removed 7 bases from V and 0 bases from J; junction bases left unmatched: 7. Regarding the study as a whole: The authors left the SARS-CoV-2 specificity of second-wave clones peaking on day 37 unconfirmed. Memory from before infection featured some responding clones, which suggests cross-reactive memory joined.

The chain carries TRBV6-5 and TRBJ2-3, with TRBD1 matching over 10 bases. This receptor was obtained from a man between 18 and 29 years old who had mild COVID-19 (a few samples of this study predate the infection). Cell type and time point are not known. The sample was PBMCs or a T cell subset sorted from them (not recorded which). The CDR3 spells CASKRQGALSTDTQYF. The DNA of the CDR3 is TGTGCCAGCAAAAGACAGGGGGCGCTTAGCACAGATACGCAGTATTTT.